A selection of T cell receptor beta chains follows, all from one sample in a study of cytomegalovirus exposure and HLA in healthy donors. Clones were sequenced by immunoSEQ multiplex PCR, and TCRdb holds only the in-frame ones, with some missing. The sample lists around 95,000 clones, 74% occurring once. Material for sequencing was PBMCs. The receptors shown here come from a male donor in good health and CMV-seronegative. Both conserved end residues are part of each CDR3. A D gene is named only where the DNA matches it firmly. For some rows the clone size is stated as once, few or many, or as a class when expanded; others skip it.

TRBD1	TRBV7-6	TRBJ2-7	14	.	CASSLRYGTGEQYF	TGTGCCAGCAGCTTAAGGTATGGGACAGGGGAGCAGTACTTC
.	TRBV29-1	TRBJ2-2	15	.	CSVEDGADSTGELFF	TGCAGCGTTGAAGATGGGGCTGATTCGACCGGGGAGCTGTTTTTT
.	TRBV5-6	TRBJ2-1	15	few	CASSPLAIAYNEQFF	TGTGCCAGCAGCCCTCTAGCTATAGCCTACAATGAGCAGTTCTTC
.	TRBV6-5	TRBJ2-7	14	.	CASSPLDSSYEQYF	TGTGCCAGCAGTCCCCTGGACAGTTCCTACGAGCAGTACTTC
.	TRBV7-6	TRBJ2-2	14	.	CASSPYYGSGELFF	TGTGCCAGCAGCCCCTACTATGGTTCCGGGGAGCTGTTTTTT
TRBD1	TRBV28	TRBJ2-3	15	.	CASTMDRGSTDTQYF	TGTGCCAGCACTATGGACAGGGGTAGCACAGATACGCAGTATTTT
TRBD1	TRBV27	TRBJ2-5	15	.	CASSLGTGGRETQYF	TGTGCCAGCAGTTTAGGGACAGGGGGACGGGAGACCCAGTACTTC
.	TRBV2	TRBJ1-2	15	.	CASSGPQEGRDGYTF	TGTGCCAGCAGTGGCCCCCAGGAGGGGCGGGATGGCTACACCTTC
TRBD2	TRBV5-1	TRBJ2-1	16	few	CASSLLAGGSKYEQFF	TGCGCCAGCAGCTTGTTGGCTGGCGGGAGTAAATATGAGCAGTTCTTC
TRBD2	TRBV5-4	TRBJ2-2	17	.	CASSTGTSGRGTGELFF	TGTGCCAGCAGCACCGGGACTAGCGGGAGAGGGACCGGGGAGCTGTTTTTT
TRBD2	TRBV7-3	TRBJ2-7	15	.	CASSLMGLAGDEQYF	TGTGCCAGCAGCTTAATGGGACTAGCGGGAGACGAGCAGTACTTC
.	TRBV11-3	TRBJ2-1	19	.	CASSLEGRRGADSSNEQFF	TGTGCCAGCAGCTTAGAAGGCCGACGAGGAGCAGATTCGAGTAATGAGCAGTTCTTC
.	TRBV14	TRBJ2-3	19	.	CASSQDSGTLSLSTDTQYF	TGTGCCAGCAGCCAAGATTCCGGGACATTATCCCTTAGCACAGATACGCAGTATTTT
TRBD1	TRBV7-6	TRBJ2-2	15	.	CASRAHGTGAGELFF	TGTGCCAGCAGGGCACACGGGACAGGGGCCGGGGAGCTGTTTTTT
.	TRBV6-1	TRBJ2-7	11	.	CASSEYYEQYF	TGTGCCAGCAGTGAATACTACGAGCAGTACTTC
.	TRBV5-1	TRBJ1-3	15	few	CASSLAGGTGNTIYF	TGCGCCAGCAGCTTGGCGGGGGGAACTGGAAACACCATATATTTT
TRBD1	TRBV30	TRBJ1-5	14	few	CAWSIGTGNQPQHF	TGTGCCTGGAGTATCGGGACAGGGAATCAGCCCCAGCATTTT
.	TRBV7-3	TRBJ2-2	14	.	CASSLSGGAGELFF	TGTGCCAGCAGCTTAAGTGGAGGCGCCGGGGAGCTGTTTTTT
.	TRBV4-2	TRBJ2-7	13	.	CASSQGTTYEQYF	TGTGCCAGCAGCCAAGGGACAACCTACGAGCAGTACTTC
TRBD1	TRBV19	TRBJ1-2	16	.	CASSLPGTGNQYGYTF	TGTGCCAGTAGTCTTCCCGGGACAGGGAATCAGTATGGCTACACCTTC
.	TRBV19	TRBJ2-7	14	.	CASSWDGSSYEQYF	TGTGCCAGTAGCTGGGACGGGAGCTCCTACGAGCAGTACTTC
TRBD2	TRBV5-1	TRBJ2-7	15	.	CASSFGLAGRYEQYF	TGCGCCAGCAGCTTCGGACTAGCGGGAAGGTACGAGCAGTACTTC
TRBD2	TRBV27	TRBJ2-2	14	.	CASRTSTGTGELFF	TGTGCCAGCAGGACTAGCACTGGCACCGGGGAGCTGTTTTTT
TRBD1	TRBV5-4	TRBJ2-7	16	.	CASSLAPDRGSYEQYF	TGTGCCAGCAGCTTGGCCCCGGACAGGGGATCCTACGAGCAGTACTTC
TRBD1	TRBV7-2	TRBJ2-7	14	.	CASSPIQGPSEQYF	TGTGCCAGCAGCCCTATACAGGGGCCCTCCGAGCAGTACTTC
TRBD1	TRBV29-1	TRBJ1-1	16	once	CSVEGGGTGTNTEAFF	TGCAGCGTTGAAGGCGGTGGGACAGGGACGAACACTGAAGCTTTCTTT